What follows are 15 T cell receptor beta chains derived from one specimen sequenced in a study of CD8 T cells in Susac syndrome. After extraction with the RNeasy kit, roughly 0.45 to 1 ug of the RNA was reverse transcribed using random hexamers. TCRdb passed the immunoSEQ multiplex PCR reads through MiXCR, listing each CDR3 protein once. The sample lists around 130,000 distinct CDR3 sequences, about 95% occurring once. Sequenced input: CD4+ T cells from PBMCs. Source of these receptors: a human donor in good health.

The J gene is TRBJ2-2, the V gene TRBV29-1; unclear D gene. Germline values: CDR1 SQVTM, CDR2 ANQGSEA. Trimming stripped 4 bases from V and 0 bases from J, with 9 bases between. The CDR3 is made up of 14 amino acids. CDR3 loop: CSVGGLSNTGELFF. DNA of the CDR3: TGCAGCGTTGGCGGTCTTTCGAACACCGGGGAGCTGTTTTTT.

This clonotype was recorded only once. The chain combines TRBV7-9 with TRBJ2-3; maybe TRBD1 (5 bases). The CDR3 is 15 amino acids. In germline, CDR1 is SEHNR, CDR2 FQNEAQ (reference sequence). V lost 1 base, J lost 2 bases, and 10 bases lay in between. The CDR3 DNA follows: TGTGCCAGCAGCTTAGAGGGCAGGGCCACAGATACGCAGTATTTT. Amino acids: CASSLEGRATDTQYF.

This clonotype was recorded only once. The chain links TRBV7-2 to TRBJ2-7, with a possible D match to TRBD2 (5 bases). CDR1 and CDR2 from the germline V gene are SGHTA and FQGNSA. This CDR3 contains 13 residues. V gave up 6 bases and J gave up 1 base, with 10 bases separating them. As DNA, the CDR3 is TGTGCCAGCAGAGGAGCGGTGTCCTACGAGCAGTACTTC. Translating it yields CASRGAVSYEQYF.

CDR3 nucleotides: TGTGCCAGCAGTCCCTCAGGACAGGGGGCAAAACTGTTTTTT. Protein: CASSPSGQGAKLFF. The genes are TRBV12-3 or TRBV12-4 and TRBJ1-4; 11 nucleotides align to TRBD1. V was clipped by 5 bases and J by 10 bases; unmatched bases: 6. The CDR3 is 14 residues long.

This clonotype is a singleton in its sample. The chain links TRBV6-6 to TRBJ2-7; 7 bases agree with TRBD2. J was trimmed by 3 bases and V by 7 bases; bases with no gene match: 9. This CDR3 region has 14 residues. Germline CDR1 is MNHNY and CDR2 is SVGAGI (reference sequence). CDR3 DNA sequence: TGTGCCAGCAACAGTGGCGGGAGCCGCTACGAGCAGTACTTC. Translating gives CASNSGGSRYEQYF.

The genes are TRBV19 and TRBJ2-1, with TRBD1 identical over 11 bases. With 7 bases clipped from V and 8 bases from J, the junction kept 10 bases outside the gene matches. CDR1 and CDR2 from the germline V gene are LNHDA and SQIVND (reference sequence). The CDR3 is 15 residues long. The CDR3 DNA is TGTGCCAGTATCGACGGACAGGGGGCGAAGGATGAGCAGTTCTTC. Residues: CASIDGQGAKDEQFF.

V and J are TRBV28 and TRBJ1-5; no clear D. The V end lost 8 bases, the J end lost 6 bases, and 14 bases lay between the germline ends. CDR1 and CDR2 (germline): MDHEN, SYDVKM. The length of the CDR3 is 13 residues. The CDR3 loop is CASLPQARQPQHF. CDR3 bases: TGTGCCAGCCTACCCCAGGCGCGTCAGCCCCAGCATTTT.

The V and J genes are TRBV7-9 and TRBJ1-2; tentative D call: TRBD1 (5 bases). This CDR3 comprises 12 residues. Trimming stripped 5 bases from V and 8 bases from J, with 12 bases between. CDR1 is SEHNR and CDR2 is FQNEAQ in the germline V gene (reference sequence). The CDR3 is CASSHTGEGYTF. In DNA form, the CDR3 reads TGTGCCAGCAGCCACACAGGCGAGGGCTACACCTTC.

This clonotype was detected a few times. The chain recombines TRBV29-1 with TRBJ2-5; 10 bases agree with TRBD1. The V and J ends lost 6 bases and 2 bases, in that order; junction bases with no gene match: 3. There are 13 residues in the CDR3. Germline CDR1 and CDR2: SQVTM and ANQGSEA. CDR3 in DNA: TGCAGCGTGACAGGGGGCCAACAAGAGACCCAGTACTTC. Translation gives CSVTGGQQETQYF.

This chain uses TRBV12-3 or TRBV12-4 with TRBJ2-4; D not resolved. Trimming took 1 base from V and 0 from J, leaving 7 bases between them. The CDR3 extends over 15 amino acids. This CDR3 is CASSLGGLAKNIQYF. For the CDR3, the DNA is TGTGCCAGCAGTTTAGGTGGATTAGCCAAAAACATTCAGTACTTC.

The chain joins TRBV28 to TRBJ2-4; 8 bases agree with TRBD1. The V gene end was trimmed by 5 bases and the J gene end by 1 base; junction bases not matched to a gene: 7. Germline assignment: CDR1 MDHEN and CDR2 SYDVKM. The CDR3 loop spans 16 amino acids. CDR3 protein: CASSPMDREAKNIQYF. The DNA for the CDR3 is TGTGCCAGCAGTCCCATGGACAGGGAGGCCAAAAACATTCAGTACTTC. Full variable domain (rest looked up from reference TRBV28 and TRBJ2-4): DVKVTQSSRYLVKRTGEKVFLECVQDMDHENMFWYRQDPGLGLRLIYFSYDVKMKEKGDIPEGYSVSREKKERFSLILESASTNQTSMYLCASSPMDREAKNIQYFGAGTRLSVL.

The V and J genes are TRBV7-9 and TRBJ2-7; TRBD2 agrees at 7 bases. Germline values: CDR1 SEHNR, CDR2 FQNEAQ (reference sequence). CDR3 length equals 12 residues. Trimming took 8 bases from V and 3 from J; bases not matched to a gene: 4. CDR3: CASSPSGYEQYF. The CDR3 DNA sequence: TGTGCCAGCTCTCCTAGCGGCTACGAGCAGTACTTC.

The genes are TRBV4-1 and TRBJ2-7; D is perhaps TRBD1 or TRBD2 (5 bases each). Germline V CDR1 and CDR2: MGHRA, YSYEKL. V was trimmed by 1 base and J by 2 bases, leaving 15 bases between them. This CDR3 comprises 16 residues. The CDR3 reads CASSQARDGKAYEQYF. DNA of the CDR3: TGCGCCAGCAGCCAAGCCCGGGACGGTAAAGCCTACGAGCAGTACTTC.

This sequence joins TRBV12-3 or TRBV12-4 and TRBJ2-1; 9 bases match TRBD2. The length of the CDR3 is 14 residues. V lost 5 bases to trimming and J lost 6 bases; unmatched junction nucleotides: 5. In DNA, the CDR3 is TGTGCCAGCAGTCCTCAGCGGGAGGCCAATGAGCAGTTCTTC. Translation: CASSPQREANEQFF.

V and J are TRBV10-2 and TRBJ2-1; D is undetermined. CDR1 WSHSY and CDR2 SAAADI come from the germline V gene. This CDR3 has 13 residues. Trimming took 0 bases from V and 13 from J, leaving 13 bases between them. CDR3 sequence reads: CASSESPGVGQFF. The CDR3 DNA follows: TGCGCCAGCAGTGAGTCGCCTGGTGTTGGTCAGTTCTTC.